The 32 T cell receptor beta chains listed next were all sequenced from one sample in a study of molecular identifiers for immune sequencing clone quantification. TCRdb reanalysed the PCR reads using MiXCR and keeps one entry per CDR3 protein. In the table there are about 640,000 distinct CDR3 sequences, just under 20% of which are singletons. The sequenced material came from naive CD8+ T cells from blood, with Jurkat cell RNA spiked in. This sample's subset: FACS-sorted CD8+CD4-CCR7+CD45RA+ naive T cells. The receptors were gathered from a human donor in good health. Some libraries in this study had Jurkat cell RNA spiked in.

At least ten counts were recorded for this clonotype. This chain joins TRBV13 and TRBJ1-1, with D uncertain. Per germline, CDR1 PRHDT and CDR2 FYEKMQ (reference sequence). Trimming removed 1 base from V and 6 bases from J, with 6 bases in between. CDR3 length: 12 residues. CDR3 residues: CASSLADPEAFF. The CDR3 DNA sequence: TGTGCCAGCAGCTTAGCGGACCCTGAAGCTTTCTTT.

This clonotype appeared a few times. V is TRBV7-9 and J is TRBJ2-1, with a weak D call TRBD2 (5 bases). The V gene lost 6 bases and the J gene lost 7 bases, with 16 bases spanning the gap. This CDR3 is built from 14 residues. Germline CDR1 SEHNR, CDR2 FQNEAQ (reference sequence). CDR3 nucleotides: TGTGCCAGCAGTCTGCCGGGGTTGGAAAATGAGCAGTTCTTC. This codes for CASSLPGLENEQFF.

Of note for this clonotype: A much larger clone differs from this one at a single base, so this may be a read error. V is TRBV30 and J is TRBJ1-1, with D unclear. CDR1 and CDR2 (germline): GTSNPN, SVGIG (reference sequence). The CDR3 totals 12 residues. The CDR3 region has the DNA TGTGCCCGGAGGAGCGTAGGGACTGAAGCTTTCTTT. It codes for CARRSVGTEAFF. Based on the CDR3 plus reference TRBV30 and TRBJ1-1, the full variable domain is SQTIHQWPATLVQPVGSPLSLECTVEGTSNPNLYWYRQAAGRGLQLLFYSVGIGQISSEVPQNLSASRPQDRQFILSSKKLLLSDSGFYLCARRSVGTEAFFGQGTRLTVV.

About this clonotype itself: This could be a read error, since a much larger clone is one nucleotide away. The J gene is TRBJ2-7, the V gene TRBV12-3 or TRBV12-4; tentative D call: TRBD2 (7 bases). This CDR3 is built from 15 residues. V gave up 5 bases and J gave up 6 bases, with 20 bases separating them. The CDR3 DNA reads as TGTGCCAGCAGTACCCAAGGCGGGGGCCGGCGCGAGCAGTACTTC. Its translation is CASSTQGGGRREQYF.

This clonotype was seen repeatedly, ten times or more. The chain carries TRBV27 and TRBJ1-1; tentatively, D is TRBD1 (5 bases). Germline values: CDR1 MNHEY, CDR2 SMNVEV (reference sequence). V lost 9 bases, J lost 3 bases, and 26 bases lay in between. The CDR3 runs 17 residues. CDR3 loop: CARDSAGFQSAYTEAFF. The DNA for the CDR3 is TGTGCCAGGGACTCGGCAGGGTTTCAATCGGCGTACACTGAAGCTTTCTTT.

The genes are TRBV16 and TRBJ1-5, with TRBD1 matching 7 bases. The CDR3 has 18 amino acids. CDR1 KGHSY and CDR2 FQNENV come from the germline V gene. V gave up 4 bases and J gave up 1 base; unmatched junction bases: 13. The CDR3 region has the DNA TGTGCCAGCAGCCCCCAGGGGGTTTCATATGTGAGCAATCAGCCCCAGCATTTT. Translating gives CASSPQGVSYVSNQPQHF.

This clonotype appeared many times. The V gene is TRBV9, the J gene TRBJ2-3; 14 nucleotides agree with TRBD2. V shed 4 bases, J shed 2 bases, and the junction held 3 bases outside the gene matches. Germline values: CDR1 SGDLS, CDR2 YYNGEE. CDR3 size: 16 residues. CDR3 nucleotides: TGTGCCAGCAGCACGGGACTAGCGGGAGACACAGATACGCAGTATTTT. Its translation is CASSTGLAGDTDTQYF.

There are many counts of this clonotype. The chain combines TRBV6-6 with TRBJ1-6; unclear D gene. This CDR3 contains 16 residues. Germline V gene sequence: CDR1 MNHNY, CDR2 SVGAGI (reference sequence). Trimming removed 3 bases from V and 0 bases from J, with 9 bases in between. In DNA form, the CDR3 reads TGTGCCAGCAGTTATAGCGGTCGCTCCTATAATTCACCCCTCCACTTT. It yields the protein CASSYSGRSYNSPLHF.

The table lists this clonotype with a few counts. The chain links TRBV10-3 to TRBJ2-7, with 10 positions matching TRBD1. The CDR3 has 15 residues. CDR1 and CDR2 from the germline V gene are ENHRY and SYGVKD. V lost 3 bases, J lost 7 bases, and 9 bases stayed unmatched. The CDR3 DNA follows: TGTGCCATCAGTGACCCCGGGACAGGGGCATTGGAGCAGTACTTC. The encoded protein is CAISDPGTGALEQYF.

This clonotype was seen many times. J is TRBJ1-3 and V is TRBV5-1, with D perhaps matching TRBD1 (5 bases). V lost 5 bases to trimming and J lost 7 bases, with 16 bases between them. The CDR3 has 14 residues. Germline CDR1 reads SGHRS; CDR2 reads YFSETQ. Here the CDR3 reads CASRPGNGLNTIYF. CDR3 DNA: TGCGCCAGCAGGCCAGGGAATGGACTTAACACCATATATTTT.

This clonotype showed up many times. This sequence joins TRBV4-3 and TRBJ2-7; D is perhaps TRBD2 (5 bases). The CDR3 has 14 amino acids. Germline CDR1 LGHNA, CDR2 YSLEER. Trimming removed 4 bases at V and 5 bases at J, with 15 bases between. CDR3 coding DNA: TGCGCCAGCAGCCGTGGACCCCTACTAGACGAGCAGTACTTC. Its translation: CASSRGPLLDEQYF.

This clonotype occurred many times. The gene calls are TRBV2 and TRBJ2-7; the D is unclear. The CDR3 runs 12 residues. Germline assignment: CDR1 SNHLY and CDR2 FYNNEI. V dropped 10 bases and J dropped 5 bases, with 15 bases sitting between them. CDR3 residues: CATVQGEDEQYF. CDR3 nucleotides: TGTGCCACCGTTCAAGGTGAGGACGAGCAGTACTTC.

This clonotype was recorded many times. J is TRBJ1-1 and V is TRBV9, with a tentative D call TRBD1 (5 bases). Trimming cost V 0 bases and J 5 bases, with 14 bases left between them. The CDR3 runs 15 residues. The germline gives CDR1 SGDLS, CDR2 YYNGEE. CDR3 in DNA: TGTGCCAGCAGCGTAGACGGGACGGGGTGGACTGAAGCTTTCTTT. Encoded protein: CASSVDGTGWTEAFF.

This rearrangement joins TRBV30 to TRBJ2-5; 8 bases line up with TRBD2. Trimming took 0 bases from V and 5 from J; bases not matched to a gene: 11. Germline V gene data show CDR1 as GTSNPN and CDR2 as SVGIG (reference sequence). CDR3 size: 16 residues. The CDR3 reads CAWSVPGGALEETQYF. The CDR3 coding sequence is TGTGCCTGGAGTGTCCCCGGGGGGGCACTTGAGGAGACCCAGTACTTC.

Remarks on this clonotype: It may be a read error: a sequence one base away is much more abundant. The chain employs TRBV7-2 and TRBJ1-1; weak D call: TRBD1 (6 bases). Germline V gene data show CDR1 as SGHTA and CDR2 as FQGNSA. The CDR3 extends over 16 amino acids. CDR3 nucleotide sequence: TGTGCCAGCAGCCAAACAGGGTTCGATATGAACACTGAATCTTTCTTT. Translating it yields CASSQTGFDMNTESFF.

Remarks on this clonotype: This may arise from a read error, as a much more abundant clone is one base away. The chain links TRBV4-3 to TRBJ1-1; TRBD1 aligns across 9 bases. The CDR3 consists of 16 residues. In germline, CDR1 is LGHNA, CDR2 YSLEER. Here the CDR3 reads CVSSEDRGRIGTEAFF. CDR3 nucleotides: TGCGTCAGCAGCGAGGACAGGGGACGGATTGGTACTGAAGCTTTCTTT.

There are a few counts of this clonotype. The chain is built from TRBV4-1 and TRBJ2-7; maybe TRBD1 (6 bases). The CDR3 runs 19 residues. Germline V gene data show CDR1 as MGHRA and CDR2 as YSYEKL. Trimming left V 0 bases short and J 0 bases short, with 21 bases between. The CDR3 protein is CASSQDPPPGRGSSYEQYF. CDR3 DNA sequence: TGCGCCAGCAGCCAAGATCCCCCCCCGGGCAGGGGAAGCTCCTACGAGCAGTACTTC.

This clonotype was counted between two and nine times. A much larger clone is a single base away; this may be a read error. The genes are TRBV27 and TRBJ2-2, with D unclear. Germline CDR1 is MNHEY and CDR2 is SMNVEV (reference sequence). The CDR3 loop spans 10 amino acids. V lost 10 bases to trimming and J lost 2 bases, with 2 bases between them. CDR3 protein: CATNTGELFF. CDR3 coding DNA: TGTGCCACCAACACCGGGGAGCTGTTTTTT.

This clonotype was seen more than once but under ten times. Being one base from a much bigger clone, this may be a read error. The rearrangement uses TRBV27 and TRBJ2-7; TRBD2 aligns across 8 bases. The germline CDR1 and CDR2 sequences are MNHEY and SMNVEV (reference sequence). The V gene end was trimmed by 5 bases and the J gene end by 9 bases; junction bases not matched to a gene: 12. This CDR3 has 14 residues. The DNA of the CDR3 is TGTGCCAGCAGTGCCCGGGGGGGGATGAACGGGCAGTACTTC. As protein: CASSARGGMNGQYF.

Comment on this clonotype: A much larger clone differs by one base, so this may be a read error. This chain uses TRBV19 with TRBJ2-3; the D gene is possibly TRBD1 (6 bases). Trimming removed 6 bases at V and 1 base at J, with 8 bases between. CDR1 LNHDA and CDR2 SQIVND come from the germline V gene (reference sequence). This CDR3 has 13 residues. CDR3 nucleotides: TGTGCCAGTAGACAGGGATGCACAGATACGCAGTATTTT. Protein: CASRQGCTDTQYF.

Note on this clonotype: Being one base from a much bigger clone, this may be a read error. The final CDR3 position lacks the conserved phenylalanine or tryptophan, pointing to a likely read error. The J gene is TRBJ1-1, the V gene TRBV6-2 or TRBV6-3; 11 nucleotides line up with TRBD1. CDR3 length: 15 amino acids. With 2 bases clipped from V and 10 bases from J, the junction kept 9 bases outside the gene matches. The germline CDR1 and CDR2 sequences are MNHEY and SVGEGT. The CDR3 DNA follows: TGTGCCAGCAGTTACGGAATTGGACAGGGGGCCGGAGCTTTCTCT. Its translation is CASSYGIGQGAGAFS.

This clonotype occurred many times. The chain links TRBV6-2 or TRBV6-3 to TRBJ2-2, with 7 nucleotides matching TRBD2. Germline trimming cut 7 bases from V and 11 bases from J; bases unmatched to any gene: 4. This CDR3 region has 11 residues. Germline CDR1 and CDR2: MNHEY and SVGEGT. The CDR3 DNA follows: TGTGCCAGCACTGGCGGGGGAGAGCTGTTTTTT. It codes for CASTGGGELFF.

This clonotype was seen just once. This may come from a read error, since a much larger clone is one base off. The chain recombines TRBV5-6 with TRBJ1-6; D gene unclear. From germline, CDR1 is SGHDT and CDR2 YYEEEE. CDR3 length: 14 residues. CDR3 sequence (DNA): TGTGCCAGCGGCTTTTGGAGTGGGGATTCACCCCTCCACTTT. Encoded protein: CASGFWSGDSPLHF.

Concerning this clonotype: A read error is possible here, since a much larger clone lies one base away. This chain uses TRBV30 with TRBJ1-1; no clear D. The CDR3 totals 14 residues. Germline CDR1 is GTSNPN and CDR2 is SVGIG (reference sequence). V was cut by 2 bases and J by 1 base, with 11 bases left in between. The CDR3 bases are TGTGCCTGGAGTATACTTTTGCAGAACACTGAAGCTTTCTTT. Translating it yields CAWSILLQNTEAFF.

V usage is TRBV7-9 and J usage is TRBJ2-7; possible D gene TRBD2, 6 bases. With 1 base removed from V and 2 bases from J, the gap between germline ends came to 12 bases. Germline CDR1 reads SEHNR; CDR2 reads FQNEAQ (reference sequence). This CDR3 comprises 15 residues. The DNA of the CDR3 is TGTGCCAGCAGCTTAGTAACTAGCAGAACCTACGAGCAGTACTTC. This codes for CASSLVTSRTYEQYF.

The rearrangement joins TRBV13 to TRBJ2-3; perhaps TRBD2 as D (5 bases). This CDR3 comprises 16 residues. V was pared by 5 bases and J by 3 bases, with 18 bases between. Germline CDR1 reads PRHDT; CDR2 reads FYEKMQ (reference sequence). The chain's CDR3 is CASSKRIVGVTDTQYF. The CDR3 DNA is TGTGCCAGCAGCAAACGGATCGTGGGAGTGACAGATACGCAGTATTTT.

This clonotype was detected many times. The chain couples TRBV7-9 to TRBJ2-3; D is ambiguous. The CDR3 is 12 amino acids. V was trimmed by 5 bases and J by 4 bases, leaving 7 bases between them. Germline V lookup: CDR1 SEHNR, CDR2 FQNEAQ (reference sequence). CDR3 in DNA: TGTGCCAGCAGCCCCTTTCCAGATACGCAGTATTTT. Translating it yields CASSPFPDTQYF.

The gene calls are TRBV2 and TRBJ2-2; 8 bases are a match to TRBD2. This CDR3 has 17 amino acids. Germline values: CDR1 SNHLY, CDR2 FYNNEI. Germline trimming cut 3 bases from V and 4 bases from J; bases unmatched to any gene: 10. CDR3 amino acids: CASSEQPPGGITGELFF. CDR3 DNA: TGTGCCAGCAGTGAGCAACCTCCGGGAGGGATCACCGGGGAGCTGTTTTTT. The variable domain in full, with the rest retrieved from reference TRBV2 and TRBJ2-2, is EPEVTQTPSHQVTQMGQEVILRCVPISNHLYFYWYRQILGQKVEFLVSFYNNEISEKSEIFDDQFSVERPDGSNFTLKIRSTKLEDSAMYFCASSEQPPGGITGELFFGEGSRLTVL.

The sample holds a few counts of this clonotype. The chain uses TRBV30 and TRBJ2-7; D ambiguous. Germline CDR1 and CDR2: GTSNPN and SVGIG (reference sequence). Trimming removed 2 bases at V and 2 bases at J, with 7 bases between. The CDR3 covers 12 residues. DNA of the CDR3: TGTGCCTGGAGTCACGGAACCTACGAGCAGTACTTC. Translating gives CAWSHGTYEQYF.

This chain uses TRBV20-1 with TRBJ2-5, with 7 bases that match TRBD2. V shed 1 base, J shed 2 bases, and the junction held 10 bases outside the gene matches. Germline CDR1 reads DFQATT; CDR2 reads SNEGSKA (reference sequence). This CDR3 has 16 residues. The CDR3 protein is CSARVRSGIGQETQYF. DNA for the CDR3: TGCAGTGCTAGAGTCCGAAGCGGGATAGGTCAAGAGACCCAGTACTTC.

This clonotype was observed at least ten times. Written as DNA, the CDR3 is TGCAGTGCTAGAGATCTGGTGGGGCAGAACACCGGGGAGCTGTTTTTT. Translation gives CSARDLVGQNTGELFF. The chain uses TRBV20-1 and TRBJ2-2; D perhaps matches TRBD1 (5 bases). CDR3 length: 16 amino acids. CDR1 DFQATT and CDR2 SNEGSKA come from the germline V gene (reference sequence). The germline V and J ends were trimmed by 0 bases and 1 base, with 12 bases remaining between them.

This clonotype was detected many times. The chain couples TRBV27 to TRBJ1-3; TRBD1 matches at 10 bases. Germline assignment: CDR1 MNHEY and CDR2 SMNVEV (reference sequence). The junction had 5 bases not matched to a gene; V was cut back by 3 bases and J by 6 bases. This CDR3 region has 15 residues. The CDR3 loop reads CASSLGTGEANTIYF. The CDR3 DNA reads TGTGCCAGCAGTTTGGGGACAGGGGAGGCAAACACCATATATTTT.